These 30 T cell receptor beta chains share one sample of origin, sequenced in a study of glioma-infiltrating T cells. TCR alpha and beta CDR3 regions were amplified from RNA using iRepertoire nested multiplex PCR. TCRdb independently ran MiXCR on the multiplex PCR reads; one entry per CDR3 protein. The table shows about 190,000 distinct CDR3 sequences, with more than 30% occurring only once. Specimen: glioma tissue, nonneoplastic brain tissue, or PBMCs (not recorded which). The source is a human donor with low-grade glioma or glioblastoma, undergoing nonglioma brain surgery, or in good health (not recorded which).

The rearrangement links TRBV9 to TRBJ1-6; 8 bases match TRBD1. Trimming took 7 bases from V and 8 from J; bases not matched to a gene: 17. Germline V gene data show CDR1 as SGDLS and CDR2 as YYNGEE. The CDR3 consists of 17 residues. CDR3 residues: CASRTRDRPKVDSPLHF. The CDR3 nucleotides are TGTGCCAGCCGAACCCGGGACAGGCCGAAGGTGGATTCACCCCTCCACTTT.

This clonotype was counted at least ten times. V gene TRBV4-2 combines with J gene TRBJ2-1; 14 bases are shared with TRBD2. Unmatched junction bases numbered 1, after V lost 3 bases and J lost 3 bases. CDR3 size: 16 residues. Germline CDR1 LGHNA, CDR2 YNFKEQ. The CDR3 here is CASSQGTSGSYNEQFF. The CDR3 bases are TGTGCCAGCAGCCAGGGGACTAGCGGGAGCTACAATGAGCAGTTCTTC.

This clonotype was observed many times. This sequence joins TRBV14 and TRBJ1-4, with D perhaps matching TRBD1 (5 bases). This CDR3 region has 17 residues. Trimming left V 1 base short and J 4 bases short, with 16 bases between. Germline CDR1 and CDR2: SGHDN and FVKESK. In DNA form, the CDR3 reads TGTGCCAGCAGCCAAGGCACCCTAACAGGACTTAATGAAAAACTGTTTTTT. Amino acids: CASSQGTLTGLNEKLFF.

This clonotype has only a few counts. This chain connects TRBV7-2 to TRBJ2-3; perhaps TRBD2 as D (5 bases). CDR3 size: 15 residues. The V end was cut by 5 bases, the J end by 0 bases, with 12 bases between. Germline V lookup: CDR1 SGHTA, CDR2 FQGNSA. In DNA form, the CDR3 reads TGTGCCAGCAGCAGACGCCGGGAAAGCACAGATACGCAGTATTTT. Protein sequence: CASSRRRESTDTQYF.

This clonotype was found many times. The rearrangement links TRBV6-2 or TRBV6-3 to TRBJ2-3; TRBD2 agrees at 13 bases. The J segment lost 6 bases and the V segment lost 6 bases, leaving 6 bases of the junction unmatched. The CDR3 sequence is 15 residues long. Germline lookup yields CDR1 MNHEY and CDR2 SVGEGT. The CDR3 protein is CASRPGLAGSDTQYF. In DNA form, the CDR3 reads TGTGCCAGCAGACCGGGACTAGCGGGATCCGATACGCAGTATTTT.

Judged by abundance, this clonotype is large (0.1 to 1%). The gene calls are TRBV15 and TRBJ2-7; D is perhaps TRBD2 (5 bases). This CDR3 has 14 amino acids. Germline V CDR1 and CDR2: LNHNV, YYDKDF (reference sequence). V dropped 4 bases and J dropped 4 bases, with 14 bases sitting between them. As DNA, the CDR3 is TGTGCCACCAGCACCTGGAGGACCCAATACGAGCAGTACTTC. Its translation: CATSTWRTQYEQYF. The variable domain in full, completed from reference TRBV15 and TRBJ2-7, reads DAMVIQNPRYQVTQFGKPVTLSCSQTLNHNVMYWYQQKSSQAPKLLFHYYDKDFNNEADTPDNFQSRRPNTSFCFLDIRSPGLGDTAMYLCATSTWRTQYEQYFGPGTRLTVT.

Ten or more counts support this clonotype. This chain uses TRBV27 with TRBJ1-4, with D possibly matching TRBD1 (5 bases). Trimming left V 2 bases short and J 12 bases short, with 13 bases between. The CDR3 totals 13 residues. Germline CDR1 reads MNHEY; CDR2 reads SMNVEV (reference sequence). The DNA of the CDR3 is TGTGCCAGCAGTTTAAGGCAGATGGGGGAACTGTTTTTT. This sequence encodes CASSLRQMGELFF.

This clonotype was picked up many times. This chain uses TRBV24-1 with TRBJ2-2; 9 nucleotides line up with TRBD1. Germline assignment: CDR1 KGHDR and CDR2 SFDVKD. The CDR3 covers 16 residues. V lost 4 bases and J lost 3; bases outside the gene matches: 5. The CDR3 bases are TGTGCCACCAGTGACCCTGACAGGGGGGACACCGGGGAGCTGTTTTTT. It is translated as CATSDPDRGDTGELFF.

This clonotype appeared many times. The genes are TRBV7-9 and TRBJ1-1; D is uncertain. V was pared by 2 bases and J by 5 bases, with 9 bases between. CDR1 SEHNR and CDR2 FQNEAQ come from the germline V gene (reference sequence). This CDR3 has 13 amino acids. CDR3 bases: TGTGCCAGCAGCTTAAAGCCGACGACTGAAGCTTTCTTT. This gives the protein CASSLKPTTEAFF. The whole variable domain, filled in from reference TRBV7-9 and TRBJ1-1, reads DTGVSQNPRHKITKRGQNVTFRCDPISEHNRLYWYRQTLGQGPEFLTYFQNEAQLEKSRLLSDRFSAERPKGSFSTLEIQRTEQGDSAMYLCASSLKPTTEAFFGQGTRLTVV.

This clonotype was seen a few times. The chain uses TRBV4-1 and TRBJ2-5; unclear D gene. The germline CDR1 and CDR2 sequences are MGHRA and YSYEKL. The CDR3 has 15 residues. The ends were cut back, 1 base at V and 2 bases at J, with 11 bases in the middle. CDR3: CASSQGPSIQETQYF. As DNA, the CDR3 is TGCGCCAGCAGCCAAGGTCCGTCCATACAAGAGACCCAGTACTTC.

This clonotype appeared a few times. The chain combines TRBV19 with TRBJ2-1, with 12 bases aligning to TRBD2. The junction had 8 bases not matched to a gene; V was cut back by 3 bases and J by 5 bases. This CDR3 contains 17 residues. Germline V gene sequence: CDR1 LNHDA, CDR2 SQIVND (reference sequence). The CDR3 region has the DNA TGTGCCAGTAGTATTACGGCTAGCGGGAGGGCTGACAATGAGCAGTTCTTC. It encodes CASSITASGRADNEQFF.

Only a few counts were recorded for this clonotype. This chain connects TRBV7-6 to TRBJ2-1; TRBD2 aligns across 8 bases. Germline CDR1 reads SGHVS; CDR2 reads FNYEAQ. J was trimmed by 4 bases and V by 2 bases; bases with no gene match: 4. CDR3 length equals 15 residues. The CDR3 DNA sequence: TGTGCCAGCAGCTTAACTAGCGGATTATACAATGAGCAGTTCTTC. This codes for CASSLTSGLYNEQFF.

This clonotype was counted ten times or more. The DNA for the CDR3 is TGCAGTGCTAGAAGGGCTAGCGGGAGGGTGCCTAACAATGAGCAGTTCTTC. Residues: CSARRASGRVPNNEQFF. The genes are TRBV20-1 and TRBJ2-1, with 12 bases that match TRBD2. Trimming cost V 2 bases and J 5 bases; bases outside gene matches: 10. Germline V gene data show CDR1 as DFQATT and CDR2 as SNEGSKA (reference sequence). The CDR3 totals 17 residues.

This clonotype was seen many times. The chain is built from TRBV20-1 and TRBJ1-5, with D unresolved. Deletions cut 6 bases from V and 0 bases from J, with 9 bases between. The CDR3 covers 13 residues. Germline V gives CDR1 DFQATT, CDR2 SNEGSKA (reference sequence). CDR3 in amino acids: CSAPSFSNQPQHF. CDR3 sequence (DNA): TGCAGTGCCCCATCTTTTAGCAATCAGCCCCAGCATTTT.

This chain joins TRBV6-1 and TRBJ2-4; D is unresolved. Germline assignment: CDR1 MNHNS and CDR2 SASEGT. This CDR3 has 16 amino acids. V was trimmed by 5 bases and J by 0 bases, leaving 14 bases between them. Here the CDR3 DNA reads TGTGCCAGCAGTCCTTTCTGTGGGGTAGCCAAAAACATTCAGTACTTC. Protein product: CASSPFCGVAKNIQYF.

This clonotype was detected once. One junction end does not reproduce the germline sequence, and a read error may be involved. The chain joins TRBV6-6 to TRBJ2-5; TRBD1 is a possible D gene (6 bases). The V gene's germline CDR1 is MNHNY and CDR2 SVGAGI (reference sequence). This CDR3 has 15 residues. CDR3 protein: CASSRSTGYQETKYF. CDR3 in DNA: TGTGCAAGCAGCAGATCTACAGGGTACCAAGAGACCAAGTACTTC.

This clonotype was detected ten times or more. The V call is TRBV7-2, the J call TRBJ2-1; D is perhaps TRBD2 (5 bases). The V gene lost 4 bases and the J gene lost 4 bases, with 8 bases spanning the gap. The CDR3 contains 13 residues. CDR1 is SGHTA and CDR2 is FQGNSA in the germline V gene. CDR3 amino acids: CASSSRDYNEQFF. CDR3 nucleotides: TGTGCCAGCAGCTCCCGGGATTACAATGAGCAGTTCTTC.

This clonotype was recorded many times. V gene TRBV7-2 combines with J gene TRBJ2-3; no clear D gene. The germline CDR1 and CDR2 sequences are SGHTA and FQGNSA. The CDR3 has 15 residues. The V end lost 7 bases, the J end lost 1 base, and 15 bases lay between the germline ends. The chain's CDR3 is CASTAMGGGTDTQYF. The CDR3 DNA reads as TGTGCCAGCACCGCGATGGGTGGAGGCACAGATACGCAGTATTTT.

There are many counts of this clonotype. The CDR3 DNA is TGTGCCAGTAGTATGTCGTCATGGGATAGCAATCAGCCCCAGCATTTT. Its translation: CASSMSSWDSNQPQHF. The V call is TRBV19, the J call TRBJ1-5; D not certain. V was clipped by 3 bases and J by 0 bases, with 12 bases between them. This CDR3 comprises 16 residues. The germline CDR1 and CDR2 sequences are LNHDA and SQIVND (reference sequence).

At least ten counts were recorded for this clonotype. This rearrangement joins TRBV6-2 or TRBV6-3 to TRBJ1-1; unclear D gene. In germline, CDR1 is MNHEY, CDR2 SVGEGT. This CDR3 spans 17 amino acids. V was pared by 5 bases and J by 2 bases, with 21 bases between. For the CDR3, the DNA is TGTGCCAGCAGTCGCCCGCTGGTACCTTGGCTCAACACTGAAGCTTTCTTT. It is translated as CASSRPLVPWLNTEAFF.

The rearrangement links TRBV29-1 to TRBJ2-2; no reliable D call. Germline V gives CDR1 SQVTM, CDR2 ANQGSEA. The ends were cut back, 7 bases at V and 4 bases at J, with 7 bases in the middle. The CDR3 loop spans 11 amino acids. CDR3 protein: CSGSRTGELFF. The CDR3 nucleotides are TGCAGCGGCAGCCGCACCGGGGAGCTGTTTTTT.

On this clonotype: A much bigger clone sits one base away, suggesting this may be a read error. The gene calls are TRBV5-4 and TRBJ1-6; D not certain. CDR3 size: 16 residues. The V end lost 5 bases, the J end lost 1 base, and 13 bases lay between the germline ends. Germline V CDR1 and CDR2: SGHNT, YYREEE (reference sequence). CDR3 loop: CASRSFGRSYNSPLHF. The CDR3 bases are TGTGCCAGCAGGTCGTTCGGACGGTCCTATAATTCACCCCTCCACTTT. The whole variable domain, remainder taken from reference TRBV5-4 and TRBJ1-6, is ETGVTQSPTHLIKTRGQQVTLRCSSQSGHNTVSWYQQALGQGPQFIFQYYREEENGRGNFPPRFSGLQFPNYSSELNVNALELDDSALYLCASRSFGRSYNSPLHFGNGTRLTVT.

There are many counts of this clonotype. This chain links TRBV7-2 with TRBJ2-5; D not resolved. Germline CDR1 reads SGHTA; CDR2 reads FQGNSA. The CDR3 is 11 residues long. Trimming cost V 4 bases and J 2 bases, with 2 bases left between them. The CDR3 loop reads CASSSQETQYF. The CDR3 bases are TGTGCCAGCAGCTCACAAGAGACCCAGTACTTC.

The rearrangement joins TRBV12-3 or TRBV12-4 to TRBJ2-5, with D possibly matching TRBD2 (5 bases). Trimming cost V 7 bases and J 4 bases, with 19 bases left between them. The CDR3 is 15 residues long. The CDR3 region is CASTGNAQRGETQYF. The CDR3, as DNA: TGTGCCAGCACCGGGAACGCCCAACGGGGAGAGACCCAGTACTTC.

This clonotype was detected many times. This chain uses TRBV3-1 with TRBJ1-5; D remains unclear. The CDR3 loop spans 16 amino acids. The ends were cut back, 1 base at V and 2 bases at J, with 12 bases in the middle. Germline values: CDR1 LGHDT, CDR2 YNNKEL (reference sequence). CDR3 DNA sequence: TGTGCCAGCAGCCAAGGAATGGGAGGAGGCAATCAGCCCCAGCATTTT. This sequence encodes CASSQGMGGGNQPQHF.

A single count supports this clonotype. The rearrangement links TRBV2 to TRBJ1-3; 7 bases line up with TRBD1. The CDR3 consists of 15 residues. CDR1 SNHLY and CDR2 FYNNEI come from the germline V gene. The ends lost 6 bases at V and 5 bases at J; junction bases unmatched: 10. The CDR3 coding sequence is TGTGCCAGCAGCCTGACAGGGTTCATTCGAAACACCATATATTTT. This codes for CASSLTGFIRNTIYF.

This clonotype was observed many times. The rearrangement links TRBV28 to TRBJ2-2, with D unresolved. CDR1 is MDHEN and CDR2 is SYDVKM in the germline V gene. There are 13 residues in the CDR3. V gave up 7 bases and J gave up 2 bases, with 8 bases separating them. The CDR3 region is CASTRPNTGELFF. In nucleotides, the CDR3 is TGTGCCAGCACACGACCCAACACCGGGGAGCTGTTTTTT.

At least ten counts were recorded for this clonotype. This sequence joins TRBV6-1 and TRBJ2-7; no firm D call. Germline V lookup: CDR1 MNHNS, CDR2 SASEGT. V shed 4 bases and J shed 3 bases, with 10 bases lying between them. This CDR3 has 13 residues. CDR3 nucleotides: TGTGCCAGCAGTGGGGTGGTAGGCTACGAGCAGTACTTC. Protein: CASSGVVGYEQYF.

In regard to this clonotype: Because it lacks the conserved phenylalanine or tryptophan at the end, this CDR3 is likely a read error. The gene calls are TRBV28 and TRBJ1-1; D perhaps matches TRBD1 (6 bases). The CDR3 length is 14 residues. Per germline, CDR1 MDHEN and CDR2 SYDVKM. The CDR3 DNA follows: TGTGCTAGCAGAGAAACAGGGCTTGGACCTGAAGCTTTCCTT. This translates into CASRETGLGPEAFL.

Many counts were recorded for this clonotype. The V call is TRBV4-3, the J call TRBJ2-1; 10 nucleotides match TRBD2. The germline gives CDR1 LGHNA, CDR2 YSLEER. V trimming: 1 base; J trimming: 6 bases; junction bases outside the gene matches: 3. The CDR3 is 15 residues long. The CDR3 DNA reads TGCGCCAGCAGCCAAGCGGCTAGCGGGGGCAATGAGCAGTTCTTC. Amino acid sequence: CASSQAASGGNEQFF.